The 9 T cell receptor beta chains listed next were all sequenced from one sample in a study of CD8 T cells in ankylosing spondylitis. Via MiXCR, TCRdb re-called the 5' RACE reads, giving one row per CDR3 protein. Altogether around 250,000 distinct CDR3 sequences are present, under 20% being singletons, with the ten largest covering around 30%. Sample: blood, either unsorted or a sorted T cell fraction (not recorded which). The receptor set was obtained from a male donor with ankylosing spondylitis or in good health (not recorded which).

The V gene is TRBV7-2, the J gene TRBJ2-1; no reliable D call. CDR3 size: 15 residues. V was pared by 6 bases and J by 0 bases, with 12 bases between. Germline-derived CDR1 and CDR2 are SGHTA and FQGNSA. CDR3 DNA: TGTGCCAGCAGTCCGACTTCGAGCTCCTACAATGAGCAGTTCTTC. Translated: CASSPTSSSYNEQFF.

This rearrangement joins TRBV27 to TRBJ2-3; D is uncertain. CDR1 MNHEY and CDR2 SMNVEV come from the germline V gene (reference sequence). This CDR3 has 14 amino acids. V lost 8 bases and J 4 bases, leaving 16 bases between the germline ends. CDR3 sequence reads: CASGQPSAPDTQYF. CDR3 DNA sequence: TGTGCCAGCGGCCAGCCTTCAGCCCCAGATACGCAGTATTTT.

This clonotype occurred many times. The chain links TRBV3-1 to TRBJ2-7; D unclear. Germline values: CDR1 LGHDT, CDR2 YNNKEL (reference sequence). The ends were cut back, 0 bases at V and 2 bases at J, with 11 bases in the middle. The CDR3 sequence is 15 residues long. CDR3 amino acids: CASSQERITTYEQYF. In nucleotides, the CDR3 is TGTGCCAGCAGCCAAGAGCGCATCACAACCTACGAGCAGTACTTC.

The CDR3: CSVERFDEQFF. CDR3 DNA sequence: TGCAGCGTTGAAAGGTTCGATGAGCAGTTCTTC. J is TRBJ2-1 and V is TRBV29-1; the D is unclear. The CDR3 spans 11 residues. Trimming cost V 2 bases and J 8 bases, with 7 bases left between them. The germline CDR1 and CDR2 sequences are SQVTM and ANQGSEA.

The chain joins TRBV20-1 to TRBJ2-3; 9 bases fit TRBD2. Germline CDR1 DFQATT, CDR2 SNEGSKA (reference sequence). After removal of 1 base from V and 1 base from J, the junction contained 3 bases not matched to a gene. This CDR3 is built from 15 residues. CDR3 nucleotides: TGCAGTGCTAGAGGACTAGCGGATGGCACAGATACGCAGTATTTT. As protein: CSARGLADGTDTQYF.

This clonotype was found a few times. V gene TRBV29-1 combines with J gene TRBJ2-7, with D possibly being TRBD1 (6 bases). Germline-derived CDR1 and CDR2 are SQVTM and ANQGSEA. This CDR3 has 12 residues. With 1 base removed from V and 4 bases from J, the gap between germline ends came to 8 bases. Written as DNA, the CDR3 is TGCAGCGTTGAAGTACAGGGTTACGAGCAGTACTTC. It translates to CSVEVQGYEQYF.

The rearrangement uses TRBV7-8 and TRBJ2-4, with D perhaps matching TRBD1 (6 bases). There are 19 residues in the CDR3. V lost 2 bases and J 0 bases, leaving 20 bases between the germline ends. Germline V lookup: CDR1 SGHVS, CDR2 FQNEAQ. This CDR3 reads CASSLKGGGRGVAKNIQYF. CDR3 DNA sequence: TGTGCCAGCAGCTTAAAAGGCGGCGGCAGGGGTGTAGCCAAAAACATTCAGTACTTC.

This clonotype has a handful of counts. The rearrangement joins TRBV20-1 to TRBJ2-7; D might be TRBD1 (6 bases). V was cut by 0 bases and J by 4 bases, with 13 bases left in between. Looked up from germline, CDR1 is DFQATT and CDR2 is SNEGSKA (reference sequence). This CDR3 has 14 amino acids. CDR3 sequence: CSARDLSTGYEQYF. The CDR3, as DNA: TGCAGTGCTAGAGATCTTTCGACAGGTTACGAGCAGTACTTC.

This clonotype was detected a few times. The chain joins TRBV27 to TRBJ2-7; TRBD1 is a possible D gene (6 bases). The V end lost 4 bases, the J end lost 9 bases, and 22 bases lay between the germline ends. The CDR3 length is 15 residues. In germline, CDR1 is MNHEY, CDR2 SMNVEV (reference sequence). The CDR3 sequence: CASSSLDRVGGRQYF. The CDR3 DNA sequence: TGTGCCAGCAGTTCGTTGGACAGAGTTGGGGGACGGCAGTACTTC.